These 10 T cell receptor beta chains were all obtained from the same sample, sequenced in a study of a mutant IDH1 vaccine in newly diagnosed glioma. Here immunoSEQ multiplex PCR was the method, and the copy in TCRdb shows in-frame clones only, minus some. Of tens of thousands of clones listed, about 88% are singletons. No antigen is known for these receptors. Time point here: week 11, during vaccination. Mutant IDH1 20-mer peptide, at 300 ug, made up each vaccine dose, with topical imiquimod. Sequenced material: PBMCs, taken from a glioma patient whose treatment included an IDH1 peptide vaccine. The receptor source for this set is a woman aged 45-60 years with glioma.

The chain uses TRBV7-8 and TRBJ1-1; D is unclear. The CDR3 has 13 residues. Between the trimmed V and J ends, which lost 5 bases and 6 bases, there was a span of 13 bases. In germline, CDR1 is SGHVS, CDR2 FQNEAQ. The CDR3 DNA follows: TGTGCCAGCAGCCAAGAGACGGGATCTGAAGCTTTCTTT. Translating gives CASSQETGSEAFF.

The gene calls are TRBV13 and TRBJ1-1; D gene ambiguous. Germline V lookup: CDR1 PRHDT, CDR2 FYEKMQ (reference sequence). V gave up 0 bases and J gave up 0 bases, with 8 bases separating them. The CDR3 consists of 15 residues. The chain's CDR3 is CASSLGGGLNTEAFF. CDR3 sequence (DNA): TGTGCCAGCAGCTTAGGTGGTGGGTTGAACACTGAAGCTTTCTTT.

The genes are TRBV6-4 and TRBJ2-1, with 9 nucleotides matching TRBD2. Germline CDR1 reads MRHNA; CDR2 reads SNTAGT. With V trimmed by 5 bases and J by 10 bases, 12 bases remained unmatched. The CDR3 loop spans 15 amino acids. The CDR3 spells CASSSSGGSFTEQFF. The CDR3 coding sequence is TGTGCCAGCAGTTCCAGCGGGGGGTCCTTCACGGAGCAGTTCTTC.

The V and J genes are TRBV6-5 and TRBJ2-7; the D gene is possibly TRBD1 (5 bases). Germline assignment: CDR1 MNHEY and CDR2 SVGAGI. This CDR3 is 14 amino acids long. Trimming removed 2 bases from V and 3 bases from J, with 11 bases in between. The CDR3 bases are TGTGCCAGCAGTTACCAGGGTAGGGGCTACGAGCAGTACTTC. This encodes CASSYQGRGYEQYF.

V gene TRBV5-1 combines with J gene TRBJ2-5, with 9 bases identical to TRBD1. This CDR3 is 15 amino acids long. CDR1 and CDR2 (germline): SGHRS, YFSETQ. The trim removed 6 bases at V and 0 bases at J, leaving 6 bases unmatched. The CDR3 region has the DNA TGCGCCAGCACTACCTGGACAGGGGACCAAGAGACCCAGTACTTC. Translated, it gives CASTTWTGDQETQYF.

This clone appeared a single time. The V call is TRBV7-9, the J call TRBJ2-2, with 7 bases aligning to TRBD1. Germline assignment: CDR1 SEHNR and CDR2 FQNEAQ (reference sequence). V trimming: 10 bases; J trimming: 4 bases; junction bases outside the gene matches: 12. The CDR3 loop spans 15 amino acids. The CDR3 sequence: CATSSRDSSTGELFF. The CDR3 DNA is TGTGCCACCTCTTCTCGGGACAGCTCCACCGGGGAGCTGTTTTTT.

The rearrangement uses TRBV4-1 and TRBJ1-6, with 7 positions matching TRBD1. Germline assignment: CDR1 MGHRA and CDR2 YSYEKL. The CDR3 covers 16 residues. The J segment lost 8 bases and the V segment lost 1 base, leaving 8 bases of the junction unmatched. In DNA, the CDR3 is TGCGCCAGCAGCCAAGGTTCGGGGGACAGCCATTCACCCCTCCACTTT. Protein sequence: CASSQGSGDSHSPLHF.

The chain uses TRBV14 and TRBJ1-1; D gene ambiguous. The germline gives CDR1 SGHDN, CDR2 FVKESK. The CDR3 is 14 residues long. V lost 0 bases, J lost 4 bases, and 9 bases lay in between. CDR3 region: CASSQDGWGTEAFF. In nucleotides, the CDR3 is TGTGCCAGCAGCCAAGACGGGTGGGGCACTGAAGCTTTCTTT.

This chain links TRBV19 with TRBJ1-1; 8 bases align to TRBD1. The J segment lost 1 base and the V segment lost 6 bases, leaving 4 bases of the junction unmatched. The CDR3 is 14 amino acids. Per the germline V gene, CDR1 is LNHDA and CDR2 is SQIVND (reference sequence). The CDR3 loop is CASRRTGPNTEAFF. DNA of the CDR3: TGTGCCAGTAGAAGGACAGGGCCGAACACTGAAGCTTTCTTT. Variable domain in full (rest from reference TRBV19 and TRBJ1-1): DGGITQSPKYLFRKEGQNVTLSCEQNLNHDAMYWYRQDPGQGLRLIYYSQIVNDFQKGDIAEGYSVSREKKESFPLTVTSAQKNPTAFYLCASRRTGPNTEAFFGQGTRLTVV.

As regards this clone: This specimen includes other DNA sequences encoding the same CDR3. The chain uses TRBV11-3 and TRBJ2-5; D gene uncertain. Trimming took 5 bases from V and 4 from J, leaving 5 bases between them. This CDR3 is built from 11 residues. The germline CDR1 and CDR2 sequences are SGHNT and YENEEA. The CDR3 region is CASSLGETQYF. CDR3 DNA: TGTGCCAGCAGCCTCGGAGAGACCCAGTACTTC.